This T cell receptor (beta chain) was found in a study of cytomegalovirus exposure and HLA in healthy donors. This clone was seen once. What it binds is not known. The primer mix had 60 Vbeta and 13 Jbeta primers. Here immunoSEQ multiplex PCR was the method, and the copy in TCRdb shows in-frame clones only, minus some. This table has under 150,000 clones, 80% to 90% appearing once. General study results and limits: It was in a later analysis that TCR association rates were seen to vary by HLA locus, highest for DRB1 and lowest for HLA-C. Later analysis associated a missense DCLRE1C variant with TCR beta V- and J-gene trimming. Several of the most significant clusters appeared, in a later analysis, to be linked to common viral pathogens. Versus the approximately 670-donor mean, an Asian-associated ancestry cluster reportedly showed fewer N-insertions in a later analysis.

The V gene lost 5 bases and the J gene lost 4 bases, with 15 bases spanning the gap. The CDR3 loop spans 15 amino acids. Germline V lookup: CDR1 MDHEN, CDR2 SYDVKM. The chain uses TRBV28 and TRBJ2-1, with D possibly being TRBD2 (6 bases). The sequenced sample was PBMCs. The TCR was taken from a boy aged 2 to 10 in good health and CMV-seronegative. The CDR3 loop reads CASSQTGLFYNEQFF. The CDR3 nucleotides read TGTGCCAGCAGTCAAACCGGACTATTTTACAATGAGCAGTTCTTC.